This note documents a single TCR beta chain sequence. The antigen remains undetermined. TCRdb recomputed calls from the 5' RACE reads with MiXCR, one row per CDR3 protein. This table has 300,000 or so distinct CDR3 sequences, more than 8% appearing once. This CDR3 contains 15 residues. Trimming removed 5 bases at V and 6 bases at J, with 17 bases between. Germline CDR1 SGHAT, CDR2 FQNNGV. These data originate in a study of identical twins. Points from the study as a whole: In drawing conclusions, the study used cross-sectional statistical analysis and did not follow the same donors.

In addition, the sample was reused for a study of yellow fever vaccine responses in identical twins. As reported in that work: Reportedly, twins' vaccine T cell responses looked partly convergent and partly personalized.

The sequence was obtained from a young woman in good health. V and J are TRBV11-2 and TRBJ2-1, with D possibly called TRBD1 or TRBD2 (6 bases each). The sample comprised CD8+ T cells sorted from blood. CDR3 loop: CASSPWGAQGNEQFF. DNA for the CDR3: TGTGCCAGCAGCCCGTGGGGGGCTCAGGGCAATGAGCAGTTCTTC.